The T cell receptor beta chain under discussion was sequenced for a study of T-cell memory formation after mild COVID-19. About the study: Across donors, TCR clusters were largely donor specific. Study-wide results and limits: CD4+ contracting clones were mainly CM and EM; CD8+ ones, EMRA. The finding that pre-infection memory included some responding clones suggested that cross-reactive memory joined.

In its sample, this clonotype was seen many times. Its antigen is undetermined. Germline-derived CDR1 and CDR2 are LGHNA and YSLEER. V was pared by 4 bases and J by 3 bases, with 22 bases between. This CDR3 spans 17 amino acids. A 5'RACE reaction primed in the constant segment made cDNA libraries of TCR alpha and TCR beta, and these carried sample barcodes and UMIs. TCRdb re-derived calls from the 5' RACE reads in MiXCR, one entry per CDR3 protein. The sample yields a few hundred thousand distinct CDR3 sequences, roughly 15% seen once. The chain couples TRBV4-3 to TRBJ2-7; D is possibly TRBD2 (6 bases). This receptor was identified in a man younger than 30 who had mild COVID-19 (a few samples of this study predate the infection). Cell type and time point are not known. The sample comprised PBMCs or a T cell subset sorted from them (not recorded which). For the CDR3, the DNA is TGCGCCAGCAGCCCCTCGGCAGGAGGGCGACGCAACTACGAGCAGTACTTC. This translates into CASSPSAGGRRNYEQYF.